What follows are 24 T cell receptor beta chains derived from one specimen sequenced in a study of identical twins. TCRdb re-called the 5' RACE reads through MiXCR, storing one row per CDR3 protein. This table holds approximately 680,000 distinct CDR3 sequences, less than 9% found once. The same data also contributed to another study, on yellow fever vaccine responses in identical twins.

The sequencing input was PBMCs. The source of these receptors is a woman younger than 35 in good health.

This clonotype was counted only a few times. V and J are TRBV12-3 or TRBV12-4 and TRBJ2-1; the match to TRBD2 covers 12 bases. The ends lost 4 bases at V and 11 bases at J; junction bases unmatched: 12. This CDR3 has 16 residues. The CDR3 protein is CASSSGLAGYIVQQFF. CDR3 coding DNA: TGTGCCAGCAGTTCCGGACTAGCGGGATACATAGTCCAGCAGTTCTTC.

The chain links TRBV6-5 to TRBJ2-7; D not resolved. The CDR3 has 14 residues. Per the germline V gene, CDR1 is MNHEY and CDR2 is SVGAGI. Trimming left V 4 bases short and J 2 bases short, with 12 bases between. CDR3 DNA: TGTGCCAGCAGTTCTACCCCGCGCGCCTACGAGCAGTACGTC. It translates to CASSSTPRAYEQYV.

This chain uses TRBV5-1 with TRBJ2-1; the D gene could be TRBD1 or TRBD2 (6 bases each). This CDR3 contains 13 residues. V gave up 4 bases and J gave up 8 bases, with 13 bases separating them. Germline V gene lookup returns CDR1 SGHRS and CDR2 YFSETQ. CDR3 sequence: CASSPGARYEQFF. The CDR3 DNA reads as TGCGCCAGCAGCCCGGGGGCGCGTTATGAGCAGTTCTTC.

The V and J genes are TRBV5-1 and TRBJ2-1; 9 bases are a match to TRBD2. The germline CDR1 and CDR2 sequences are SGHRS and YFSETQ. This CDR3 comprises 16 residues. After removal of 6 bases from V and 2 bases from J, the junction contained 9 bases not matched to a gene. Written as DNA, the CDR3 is TGCGCCAGCAACCTAGGGGCGGGGGGGACCTACAATGAGCAGTTCTTC. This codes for CASNLGAGGTYNEQFF.

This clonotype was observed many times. The CDR3 spells CASSYSIGELETQYF. As DNA, the CDR3 is TGTGCCAGCAGTTACTCGATTGGGGAGTTGGAGACCCAGTACTTC. This rearrangement joins TRBV6-5 to TRBJ2-5; D is possibly TRBD2 (5 bases). The CDR3 covers 15 residues. The germline V gene encodes CDR1 MNHEY and CDR2 SVGAGI. V gave up 0 bases and J gave up 5 bases, with 13 bases separating them.

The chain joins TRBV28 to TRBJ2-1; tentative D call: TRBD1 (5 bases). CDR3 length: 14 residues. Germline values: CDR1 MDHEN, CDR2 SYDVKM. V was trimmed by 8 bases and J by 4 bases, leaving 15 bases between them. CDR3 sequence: CASSLLKGYNEQFF. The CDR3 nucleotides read TGTGCCAGCTCCCTCCTTAAGGGGTACAATGAGCAGTTCTTC. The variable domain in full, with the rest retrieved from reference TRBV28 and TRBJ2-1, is DVKVTQSSRYLVKRTGEKVFLECVQDMDHENMFWYRQDPGLGLRLIYFSYDVKMKEKGDIPEGYSVSREKKERFSLILESASTNQTSMYLCASSLLKGYNEQFFGPGTRLTVL.

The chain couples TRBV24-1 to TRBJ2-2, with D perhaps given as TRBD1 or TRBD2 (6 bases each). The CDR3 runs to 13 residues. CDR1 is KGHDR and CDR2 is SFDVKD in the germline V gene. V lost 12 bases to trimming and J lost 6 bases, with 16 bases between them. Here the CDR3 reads CAVRTGAAGELFF. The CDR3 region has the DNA TGTGCCGTCCGGACGGGGGCGGCCGGGGAGCTGTTTTTT.

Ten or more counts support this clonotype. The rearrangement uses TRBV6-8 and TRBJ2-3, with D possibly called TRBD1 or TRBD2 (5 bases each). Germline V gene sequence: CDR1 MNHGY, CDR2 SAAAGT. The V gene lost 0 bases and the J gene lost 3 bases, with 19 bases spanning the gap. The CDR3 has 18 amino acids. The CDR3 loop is CASSYSMWGNRNTDTQYF. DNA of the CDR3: TGTGCCAGCAGTTACTCGATGTGGGGGAACAGGAATACAGATACGCAGTATTTT.

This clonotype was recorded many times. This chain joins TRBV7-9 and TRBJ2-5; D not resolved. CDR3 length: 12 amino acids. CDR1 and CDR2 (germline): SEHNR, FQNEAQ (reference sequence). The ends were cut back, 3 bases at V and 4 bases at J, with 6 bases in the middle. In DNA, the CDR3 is TGTGCCAGCAGCTTCCGTCCAGAGACCCAGTACTTC. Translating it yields CASSFRPETQYF.

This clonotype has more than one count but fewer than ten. CDR3 region: CASTPRGPSPGEKLFF. The CDR3 DNA sequence: TGTGCCAGCACCCCGAGAGGCCCTTCACCGGGGGAAAAACTGTTTTTT. This sequence joins TRBV12-3 or TRBV12-4 and TRBJ1-4; D gene ambiguous. V dropped 7 bases and J dropped 8 bases, with 23 bases sitting between them. This CDR3 spans 16 amino acids.

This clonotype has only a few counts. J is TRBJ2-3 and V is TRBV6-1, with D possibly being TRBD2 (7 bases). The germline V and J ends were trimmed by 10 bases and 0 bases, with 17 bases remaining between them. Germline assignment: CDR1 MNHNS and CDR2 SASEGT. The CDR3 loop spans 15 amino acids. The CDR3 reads CATTRAGTSTDTQYF. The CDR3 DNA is TGTGCCACCACAAGAGCGGGGACAAGCACAGATACGCAGTATTTT.

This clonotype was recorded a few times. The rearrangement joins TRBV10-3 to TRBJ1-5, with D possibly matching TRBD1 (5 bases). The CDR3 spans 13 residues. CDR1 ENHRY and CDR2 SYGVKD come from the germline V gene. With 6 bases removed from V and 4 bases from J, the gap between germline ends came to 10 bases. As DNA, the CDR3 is TGTGCCATCAGCCGGGACCCAAATCAGCCCCAGCATTTT. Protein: CAISRDPNQPQHF.

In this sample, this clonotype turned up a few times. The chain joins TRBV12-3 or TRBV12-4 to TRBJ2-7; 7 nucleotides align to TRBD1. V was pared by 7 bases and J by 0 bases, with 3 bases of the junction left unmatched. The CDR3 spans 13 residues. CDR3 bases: TGTGCCAGCAACAGGGGTCCCTCCTACGAGCAGTACTTC. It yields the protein CASNRGPSYEQYF.

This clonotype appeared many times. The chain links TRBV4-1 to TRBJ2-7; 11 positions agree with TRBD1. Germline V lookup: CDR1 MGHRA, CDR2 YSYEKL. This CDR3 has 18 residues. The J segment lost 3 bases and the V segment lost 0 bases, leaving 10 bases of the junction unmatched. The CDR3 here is CASSQELGTGGFHYEQYF. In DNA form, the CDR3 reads TGCGCCAGCAGCCAAGAGTTAGGGACAGGGGGTTTTCACTACGAGCAGTACTTC.

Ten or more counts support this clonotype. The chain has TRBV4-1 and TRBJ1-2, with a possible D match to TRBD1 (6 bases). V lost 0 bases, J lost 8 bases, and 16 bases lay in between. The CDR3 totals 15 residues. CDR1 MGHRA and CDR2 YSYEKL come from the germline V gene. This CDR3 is CASSQDQGPTQGYTF. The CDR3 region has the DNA TGCGCCAGCAGCCAAGATCAGGGGCCCACGCAAGGCTACACCTTC.

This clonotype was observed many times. The CDR3, as DNA: TGTGCCAGCAGCTTAGTCCCCCACGGGTTAGAGACCCAGTACTTC. Translating it yields CASSLVPHGLETQYF. The chain has TRBV7-9 and TRBJ2-5, with D hard to call. The CDR3 is 15 residues long. The germline gives CDR1 SEHNR, CDR2 FQNEAQ (reference sequence). The V and J ends lost 1 base and 4 bases respectively, with 13 bases between them.

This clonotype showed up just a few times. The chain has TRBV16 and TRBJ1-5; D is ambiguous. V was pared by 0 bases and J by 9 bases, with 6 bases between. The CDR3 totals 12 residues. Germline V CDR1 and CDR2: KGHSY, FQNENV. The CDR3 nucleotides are TGTGCCAGCAGCCAATCTAAATTGCCCCAGCATTTT. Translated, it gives CASSQSKLPQHF.

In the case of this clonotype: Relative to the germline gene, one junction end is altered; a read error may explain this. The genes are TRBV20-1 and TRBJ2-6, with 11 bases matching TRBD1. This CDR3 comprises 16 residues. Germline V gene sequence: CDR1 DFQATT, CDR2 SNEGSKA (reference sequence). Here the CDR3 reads CCATGQGGSGANVLTF. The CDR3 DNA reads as TGCTGTGCTACGGGACAGGGGGGCTCCGGGGCCAACGTCCTGACTTTC.

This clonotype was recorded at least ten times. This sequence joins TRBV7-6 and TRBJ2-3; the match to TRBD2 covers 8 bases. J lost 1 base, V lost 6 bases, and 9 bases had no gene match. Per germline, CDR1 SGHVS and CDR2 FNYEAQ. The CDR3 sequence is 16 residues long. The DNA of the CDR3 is TGTGCCAGCAGTCAAATCGGGGGGGCTGGCACAGATACGCAGTATTTT. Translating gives CASSQIGGAGTDTQYF.

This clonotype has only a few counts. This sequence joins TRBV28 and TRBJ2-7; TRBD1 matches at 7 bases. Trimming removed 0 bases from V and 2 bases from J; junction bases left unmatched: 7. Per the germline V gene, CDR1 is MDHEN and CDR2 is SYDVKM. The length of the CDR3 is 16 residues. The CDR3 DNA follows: TGTGCCAGCAGTTTATGGGGACAGTTGTCTGCCTACGAGCAGTACTTC. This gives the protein CASSLWGQLSAYEQYF.

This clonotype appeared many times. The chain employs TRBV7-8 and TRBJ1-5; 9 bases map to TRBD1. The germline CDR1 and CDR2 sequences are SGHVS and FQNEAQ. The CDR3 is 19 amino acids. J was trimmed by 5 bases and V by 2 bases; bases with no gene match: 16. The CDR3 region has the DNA TGTGCCAGCAGCTTAACCGGGACAGGGTCAGTCTCAGGGTATCAGCCCCAGCATTTT. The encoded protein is CASSLTGTGSVSGYQPQHF.

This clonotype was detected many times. For the CDR3, the DNA is TGTGCCAGCAGCCCCGGATCCACTGAAGCTTTCTTT. Its protein product is CASSPGSTEAFF. The rearrangement uses TRBV3-1 and TRBJ1-1; D remains unclear. The CDR3 consists of 12 residues. Per the germline V gene, CDR1 is LGHDT and CDR2 is YNNKEL (reference sequence). Trimming cost V 4 bases and J 4 bases, with 7 bases left between them.

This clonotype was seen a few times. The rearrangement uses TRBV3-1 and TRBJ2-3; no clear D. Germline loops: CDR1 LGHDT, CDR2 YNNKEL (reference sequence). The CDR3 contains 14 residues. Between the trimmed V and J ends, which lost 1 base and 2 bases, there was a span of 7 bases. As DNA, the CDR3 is TGTGCCAGCAGCCAAGGAACACTCACAGATACGCAGTATTTT. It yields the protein CASSQGTLTDTQYF.

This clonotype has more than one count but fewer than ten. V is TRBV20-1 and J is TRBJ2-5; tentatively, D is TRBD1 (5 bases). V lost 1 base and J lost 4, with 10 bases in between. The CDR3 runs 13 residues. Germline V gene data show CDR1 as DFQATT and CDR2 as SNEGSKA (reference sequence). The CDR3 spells CSARVLGVETQYF. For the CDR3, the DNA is TGCAGTGCTAGAGTGTTAGGGGTAGAGACCCAGTACTTC.